This T cell receptor beta chain was observed in a study of T cell changes during pregnancy in multiple sclerosis. TCRdb keeps only in-frame clones here, not all; method: immunoSEQ multiplex PCR. The sample shows about 20,000 clones, approximately 87% of them seen only once. Trimming stripped 7 bases from V and 4 bases from J, with 10 bases between. The CDR3 totals 13 residues. Looked up from germline, CDR1 is ENHRY and CDR2 is SYGVKD. This receptor was obtained from a female donor with multiple sclerosis, enrolled in a pregnancy study. This material consisted of CD8+ T cells from peripheral blood mononuclear cells, taken after pregnancy. The V call is TRBV10-3, the J call TRBJ1-4; possibly TRBD1 for D (6 bases). The CDR3 here is CAIKQGDNEKLFF. DNA of the CDR3: TGTGCCATCAAACAGGGAGATAATGAAAAACTGTTTTTT.